The clone carrying this T cell receptor beta chain has only a few counts. No antigen is known for it. The table came from immunoSEQ multiplex PCR; TCRdb's copy has only in-frame clones and leaves some out. The sample lists 10,000 or so clones, more than 70% occurring once. The sample belongs to a study of somatic mutations in cytotoxic T cells in rheumatoid arthritis. Whole-study findings and limits: Unlike healthy controls, rheumatoid arthritis patients had CD8+ clonality that increased with age. Among around 65 patients, 7 or 8 showed a largest CD8+ clone that surpassed 20% of CD8+ cells. CD8+ T-cell clonality showed no significant difference between rheumatoid arthritis patients and age-matched healthy controls.

The CDR3 is 12 residues long. Germline lookup yields CDR1 GTSNPN and CDR2 SVGIG (reference sequence). Trimming removed 2 bases from V and 5 bases from J, with 9 bases in between. The source of this sequence is an adult with rheumatoid arthritis. This chain links TRBV30 with TRBJ2-5; D is undetermined. Specimen: CD8+ T cells sorted from blood. The CDR3 sequence: CAWSTDGETQYF. CDR3 in DNA: TGTGCCTGGAGTACAGACGGGGAGACCCAGTACTTC. Supplemented by reference TRBV30 and TRBJ2-5, the full variable domain reads SQTIHQWPATLVQPVGSPLSLECTVEGTSNPNLYWYRQAAGRGLQLLFYSVGIGQISSEVPQNLSASRPQDRQFILSSKKLLLSDSGFYLCAWSTDGETQYFGPGTRLLVL.